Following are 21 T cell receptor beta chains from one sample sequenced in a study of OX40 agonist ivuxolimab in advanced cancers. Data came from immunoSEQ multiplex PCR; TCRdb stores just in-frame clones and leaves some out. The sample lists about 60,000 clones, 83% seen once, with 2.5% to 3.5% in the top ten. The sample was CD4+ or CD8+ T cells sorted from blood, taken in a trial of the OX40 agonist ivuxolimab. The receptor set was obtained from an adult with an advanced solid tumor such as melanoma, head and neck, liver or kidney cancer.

CDR3 sequence: CASSERTGYTDTQYF. The CDR3 nucleotides read TGTGCCAGCAGTGAAAGGACAGGGTACACAGATACGCAGTATTTT. The chain carries TRBV2 and TRBJ2-3; 8 positions match TRBD1. Germline CDR1 and CDR2: SNHLY and FYNNEI. CDR3 length: 15 amino acids. J lost 2 bases, V lost 2 bases, and 3 bases had no gene match.

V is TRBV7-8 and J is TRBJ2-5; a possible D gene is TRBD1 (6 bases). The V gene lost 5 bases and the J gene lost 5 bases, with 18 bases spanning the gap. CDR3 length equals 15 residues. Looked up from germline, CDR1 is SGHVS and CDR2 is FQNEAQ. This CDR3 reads CASSNTRGYEETQYF. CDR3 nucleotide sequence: TGTGCCAGCAGCAACACCAGGGGTTATGAGGAGACCCAGTACTTC.

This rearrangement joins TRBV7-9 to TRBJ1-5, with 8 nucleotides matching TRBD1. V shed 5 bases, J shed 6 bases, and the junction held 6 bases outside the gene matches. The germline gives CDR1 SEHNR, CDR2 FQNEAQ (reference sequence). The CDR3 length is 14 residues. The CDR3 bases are TGTGCCAGCAGCCCAGGGGGCCCCAGTCAGCCCCAGCATTTT. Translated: CASSPGGPSQPQHF.

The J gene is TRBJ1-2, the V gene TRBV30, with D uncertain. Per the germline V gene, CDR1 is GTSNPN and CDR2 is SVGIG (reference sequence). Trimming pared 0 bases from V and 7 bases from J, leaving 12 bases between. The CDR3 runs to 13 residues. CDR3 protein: CAWSVSEEGGYTF. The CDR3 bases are TGTGCCTGGAGTGTATCCGAGGAGGGTGGCTACACCTTC.

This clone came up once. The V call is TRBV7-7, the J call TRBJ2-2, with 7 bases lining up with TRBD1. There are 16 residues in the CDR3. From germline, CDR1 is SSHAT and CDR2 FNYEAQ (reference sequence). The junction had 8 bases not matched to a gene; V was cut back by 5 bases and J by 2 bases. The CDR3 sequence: CASSAQQGTNTGELFF. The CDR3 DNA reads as TGTGCCAGCAGCGCTCAACAGGGGACCAACACCGGGGAGCTGTTTTTT.

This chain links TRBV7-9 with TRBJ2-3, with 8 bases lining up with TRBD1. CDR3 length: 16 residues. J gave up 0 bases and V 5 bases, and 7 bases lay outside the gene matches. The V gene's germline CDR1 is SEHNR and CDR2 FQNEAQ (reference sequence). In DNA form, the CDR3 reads TGTGCCAGCAGCCCTCAGGGGGCCTTTAGCACAGATACGCAGTATTTT. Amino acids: CASSPQGAFSTDTQYF.

The CDR3 loop reads CAWKLDPVDTQYF. The CDR3 nucleotides are TGTGCCTGGAAATTAGACCCCGTGGATACGCAGTATTTT. The chain combines TRBV30 with TRBJ2-3; D not resolved. Germline V CDR1 and CDR2: GTSNPN, SVGIG (reference sequence). Trimming left V 4 bases short and J 6 bases short, with 14 bases between. This CDR3 contains 13 residues.

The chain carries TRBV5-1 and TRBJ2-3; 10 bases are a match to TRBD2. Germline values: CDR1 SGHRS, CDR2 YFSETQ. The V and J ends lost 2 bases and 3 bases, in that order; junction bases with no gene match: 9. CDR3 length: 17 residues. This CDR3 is CASSFGLTSGMTDTQYF. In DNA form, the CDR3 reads TGCGCCAGCAGCTTCGGCCTCACTAGCGGGATGACAGATACGCAGTATTTT.

The CDR3 protein is CASSGPNSNQPQHF. CDR3 nucleotide sequence: TGTGCCAGCAGTGGACCGAATAGCAATCAGCCCCAGCATTTT. The V gene is TRBV6-1, the J gene TRBJ1-5; D is uncertain. Deletions cut 4 bases from V and 0 bases from J, with 7 bases between. This CDR3 comprises 14 residues. Per the germline V gene, CDR1 is MNHNS and CDR2 is SASEGT.

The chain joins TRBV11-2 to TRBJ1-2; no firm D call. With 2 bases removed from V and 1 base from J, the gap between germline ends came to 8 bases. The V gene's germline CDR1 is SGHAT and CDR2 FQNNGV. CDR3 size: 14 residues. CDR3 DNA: TGTGCCAGCAGCTTAAATACGGTTAACTATGGCTACACCTTC. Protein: CASSLNTVNYGYTF.

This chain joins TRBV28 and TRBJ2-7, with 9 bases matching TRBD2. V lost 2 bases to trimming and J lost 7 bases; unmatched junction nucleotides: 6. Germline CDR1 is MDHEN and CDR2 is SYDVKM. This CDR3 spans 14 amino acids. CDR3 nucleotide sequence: TGTGCCAGCAGTTTACTAGCGGGACTACGGGAGCAGTACTTC. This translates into CASSLLAGLREQYF.

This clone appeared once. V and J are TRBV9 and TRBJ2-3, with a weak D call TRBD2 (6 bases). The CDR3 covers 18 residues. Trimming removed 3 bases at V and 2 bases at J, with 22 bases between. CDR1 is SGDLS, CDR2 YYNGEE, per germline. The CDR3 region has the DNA TGTGCCAGCAGCGACTCCTGGGACTGGATGGAATACACAGATACGCAGTATTTT. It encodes CASSDSWDWMEYTDTQYF.

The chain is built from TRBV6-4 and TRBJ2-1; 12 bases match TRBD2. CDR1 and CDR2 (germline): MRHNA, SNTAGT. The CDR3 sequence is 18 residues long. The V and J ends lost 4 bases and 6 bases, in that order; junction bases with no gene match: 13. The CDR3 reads CASSVFFFGLAGSNEQFF. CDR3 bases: TGTGCCAGCAGTGTTTTCTTTTTCGGACTAGCGGGGTCCAATGAGCAGTTCTTC.

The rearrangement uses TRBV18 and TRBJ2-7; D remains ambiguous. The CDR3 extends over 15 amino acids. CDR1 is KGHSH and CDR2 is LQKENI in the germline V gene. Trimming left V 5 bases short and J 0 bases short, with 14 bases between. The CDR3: CASSGPAKNSYEQYF. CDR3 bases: TGTGCCAGCTCAGGTCCAGCCAAGAACTCCTACGAGCAGTACTTC.

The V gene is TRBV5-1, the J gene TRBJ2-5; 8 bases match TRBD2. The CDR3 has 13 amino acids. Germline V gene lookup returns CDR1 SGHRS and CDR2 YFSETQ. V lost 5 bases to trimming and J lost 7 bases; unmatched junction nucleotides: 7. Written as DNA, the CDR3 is TGCGCCAGCAGTCCCGCACGGGGGGGGACCCAGTACTTC. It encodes CASSPARGGTQYF.

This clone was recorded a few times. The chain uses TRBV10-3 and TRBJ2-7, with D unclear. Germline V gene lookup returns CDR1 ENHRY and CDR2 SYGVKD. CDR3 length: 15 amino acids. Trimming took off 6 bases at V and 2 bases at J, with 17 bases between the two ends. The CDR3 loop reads CAIRDSTKGAYEQYF. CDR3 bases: TGTGCCATCAGAGACTCCACGAAGGGTGCCTACGAGCAGTACTTC.

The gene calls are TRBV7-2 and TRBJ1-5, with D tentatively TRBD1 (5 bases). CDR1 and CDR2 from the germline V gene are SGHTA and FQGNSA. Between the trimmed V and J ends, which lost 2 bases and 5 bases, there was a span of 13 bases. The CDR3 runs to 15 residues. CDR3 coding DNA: TGTGCCAGCAGCTTAAATGGGGGATCGGATCAGCCCCAGCATTTT. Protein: CASSLNGGSDQPQHF.

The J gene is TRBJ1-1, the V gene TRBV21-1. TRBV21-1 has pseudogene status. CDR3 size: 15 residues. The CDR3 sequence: CASSKVEALNAEAFF. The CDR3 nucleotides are TGTGCCAGCAGCAAAGTGGAGGCTCTGAACGCTGAAGCTTTCTTT.

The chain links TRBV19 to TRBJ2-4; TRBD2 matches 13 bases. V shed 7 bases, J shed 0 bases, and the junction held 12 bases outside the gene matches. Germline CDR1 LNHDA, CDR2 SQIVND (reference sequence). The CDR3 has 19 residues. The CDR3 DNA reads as TGTGCCAGTACCCCTCGGACTAGCGGGAGCGATATAGCCAAAAACATTCAGTACTTC. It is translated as CASTPRTSGSDIAKNIQYF.

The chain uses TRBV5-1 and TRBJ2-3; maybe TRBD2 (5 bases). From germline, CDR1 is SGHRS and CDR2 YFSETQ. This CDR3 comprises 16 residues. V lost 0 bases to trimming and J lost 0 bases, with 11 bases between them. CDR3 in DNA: TGCGCCAGCAGCTTGGTTCCCGGGATTAGCACAGATACGCAGTATTTT. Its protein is CASSLVPGISTDTQYF.

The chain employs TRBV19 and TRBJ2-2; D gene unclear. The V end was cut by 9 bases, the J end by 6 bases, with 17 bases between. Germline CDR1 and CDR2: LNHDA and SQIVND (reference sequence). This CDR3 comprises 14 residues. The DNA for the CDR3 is TGTGCCAGCTCGCCGGGTCCCCAACCCGGGGAGCTGTTTTTT. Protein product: CASSPGPQPGELFF.